The next 6 T cell receptor beta chains were all read from a single sample in a study of blood T cell repertoires in COVID-19. Libraries were prepared by immunoSEQ multiplex PCR; TCRdb keeps only in-frame clonotypes and omits some of them. The profile shows around 300,000 clones, around four fifths of them singletons. The sequenced sample was peripheral blood. The origin of the receptors is a woman aged 45 to 65 with active or convalescent COVID-19.

This sequence joins TRBV7-2 and TRBJ1-2; unclear D gene. This CDR3 has 16 residues. V was pared by 2 bases and J by 1 base, with 14 bases between. CDR1 and CDR2 (germline): SGHTA, FQGNSA. CDR3 amino acids: CASSLQAGGSNYGYTF. The CDR3 nucleotides read TGTGCCAGCAGCTTACAAGCGGGAGGGAGTAACTATGGCTACACCTTC. The full variable domain, with the rest looked up from reference TRBV7-2 and TRBJ1-2, is GAGVSQSPSNKVTEKGKDVELRCDPISGHTALYWYRQSLGQGLEFLIYFQGNSAPDKSGLPSDRFSAERTGGSVSTLTIQRTQQEDSAVYLCASSLQAGGSNYGYTFGSGTRLTVV.

This chain joins TRBV3-1 (or the pseudogene TRBV3-2) and TRBJ2-1, with TRBD2 matching over 11 bases. Losses at the gene ends were 4 bases for V and 4 bases for J; bases not matched to a gene: 6. CDR3 length equals 16 residues. Germline V gives CDR1 LGHDT, CDR2 YNNKEL (reference sequence). The CDR3 region has the DNA TGTGCCAGCAGCCGACCGACTAGCGGGGCTTACAATGAGCAGTTCTTC. Translation gives CASSRPTSGAYNEQFF.

This clone was counted a few times. The V gene is TRBV27, the J gene TRBJ2-3; D may be TRBD2 (6 bases). Trimming stripped 5 bases from V and 2 bases from J, with 11 bases between. The CDR3 is 14 residues long. Germline V lookup: CDR1 MNHEY, CDR2 SMNVEV (reference sequence). This chain's CDR3 is CASSPRTITDTQYF. The CDR3 DNA is TGTGCCAGCAGTCCCCGGACTATCACAGATACGCAGTATTTT.

This clone was detected only a few times. This chain connects TRBV6-5 to TRBJ2-7; unclear D gene. The ends were cut back, 4 bases at V and 3 bases at J, with 4 bases in the middle. The CDR3 covers 11 residues. The V gene's germline CDR1 is MNHEY and CDR2 SVGAGI. The CDR3 DNA sequence: TGTGCCAGCAGTTCTTACTACGAGCAGTACTTC. Protein sequence: CASSSYYEQYF.

This clone was found once. V usage is TRBV19 and J usage is TRBJ1-5; D possibly corresponds to TRBD1 (6 bases). The CDR3 length is 16 residues. Germline V gives CDR1 LNHDA, CDR2 SQIVND (reference sequence). With 3 bases removed from V and 2 bases from J, the gap between germline ends came to 14 bases. This CDR3 is CASSIIGGQRNQPQHF. The CDR3 DNA reads TGTGCCAGTAGTATTATCGGGGGGCAGCGCAATCAGCCCCAGCATTTT.

The chain couples TRBV6-4 to TRBJ2-3; perhaps TRBD1 as D (5 bases). Germline V lookup: CDR1 MRHNA, CDR2 SNTAGT. V lost 2 bases, J lost 5 bases, and 11 bases lay in between. This CDR3 contains 14 residues. CDR3 amino acids: CASSDGALGDTQYF. CDR3 nucleotides: TGTGCCAGCAGTGACGGGGCCCTCGGAGATACGCAGTATTTT.